Here is one T cell receptor (beta chain) with its context. In the original analysis: Cell counts per sample came from amplifying reference gene primers. Using immunoSEQ multiplex PCR, the repertoire was profiled, and TCRdb retains in-frame clones only, with some absent. That table is the source of V, J and clone size, and D and trimming were worked out from the DNA. The profile covers about 110,000 clones, with less than 80% appearing a single time and under 8% taken by the ten largest. Enrolment of Seattle patients took place during active infection, and they were followed longitudinally. These data come from a study of blood T cell repertoires in COVID-19. As for the study in general: COVID-19 samples from acute and convalescent phases originated in the United States, Italy and Spain. Nucleic acid was either cDNA or gDNA, and it came from T cells, B-cell-depleted T cells, or PBMCs.

This CDR3 has 13 residues. The V end lost 8 bases, the J end lost 3 bases, and 11 bases lay between the germline ends. CDR1 SNHLY and CDR2 FYNNEI come from the germline V gene. Material: peripheral blood. J is TRBJ1-5 and V is TRBV2, with D hard to call. The receptor was isolated from a man older than 75 with COVID-19, enrolled during active disease. The CDR3 here is CASHDTYNQPQHF. CDR3 DNA: TGTGCCAGCCACGACACCTACAATCAGCCCCAGCATTTT.